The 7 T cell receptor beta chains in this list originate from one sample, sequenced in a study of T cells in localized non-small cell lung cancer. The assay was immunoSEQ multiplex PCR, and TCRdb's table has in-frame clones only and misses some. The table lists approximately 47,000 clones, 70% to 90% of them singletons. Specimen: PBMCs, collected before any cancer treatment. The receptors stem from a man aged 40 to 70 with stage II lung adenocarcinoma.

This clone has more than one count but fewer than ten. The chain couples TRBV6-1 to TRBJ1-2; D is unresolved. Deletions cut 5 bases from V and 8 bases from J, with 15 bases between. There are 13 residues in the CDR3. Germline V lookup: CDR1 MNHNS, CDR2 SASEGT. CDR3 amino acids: CASSPDGIAGYTF. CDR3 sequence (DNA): TGTGCCAGCAGTCCAGACGGGATTGCAGGCTACACCTTC.

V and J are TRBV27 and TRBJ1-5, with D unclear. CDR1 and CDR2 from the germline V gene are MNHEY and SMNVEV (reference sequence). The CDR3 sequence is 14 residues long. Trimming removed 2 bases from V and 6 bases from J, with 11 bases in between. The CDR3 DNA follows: TGTGCCAGCAGTTTAAGTGGTGTCGGTCAGCCCCAGCATTTT. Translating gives CASSLSGVGQPQHF.

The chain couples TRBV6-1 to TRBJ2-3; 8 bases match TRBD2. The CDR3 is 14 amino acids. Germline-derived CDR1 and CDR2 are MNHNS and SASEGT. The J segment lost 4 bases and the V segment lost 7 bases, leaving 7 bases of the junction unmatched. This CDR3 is CASKRGGESDTQYF. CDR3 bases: TGTGCCAGCAAACGGGGGGGCGAATCAGATACGCAGTATTTT.

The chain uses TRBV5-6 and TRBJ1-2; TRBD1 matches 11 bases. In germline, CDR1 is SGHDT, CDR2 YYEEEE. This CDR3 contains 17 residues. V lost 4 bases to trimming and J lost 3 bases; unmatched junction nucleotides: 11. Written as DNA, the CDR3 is TGTGCCAGCAGCCCAGGACAGGGGGCTCAAAGAGACTATGGCTACACCTTC. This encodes CASSPGQGAQRDYGYTF.

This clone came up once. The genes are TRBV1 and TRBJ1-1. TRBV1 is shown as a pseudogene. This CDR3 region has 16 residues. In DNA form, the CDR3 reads TGCACCAGCAGCCAGATACCCCGCCGGGCAAACACTGAAGCTTTCTTT. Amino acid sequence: CTSSQIPRRANTEAFF.

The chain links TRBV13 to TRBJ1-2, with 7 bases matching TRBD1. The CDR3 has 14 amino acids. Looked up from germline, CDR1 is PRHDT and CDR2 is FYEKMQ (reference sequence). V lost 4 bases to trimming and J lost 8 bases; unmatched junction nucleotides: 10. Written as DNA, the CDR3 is TGTGCCAGCAGCTCGGTCGACAGGGTAGGAGGCTACACCTTC. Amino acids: CASSSVDRVGGYTF. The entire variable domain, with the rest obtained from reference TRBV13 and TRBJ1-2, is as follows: AAGVIQSPRHLIKEKRETATLKCYPIPRHDTVYWYQQGPGQDPQFLISFYEKMQSDKGSIPDRFSAQQFSDYHSELNMSSLELGDSALYFCASSSVDRVGGYTFGSGTRLTVV.

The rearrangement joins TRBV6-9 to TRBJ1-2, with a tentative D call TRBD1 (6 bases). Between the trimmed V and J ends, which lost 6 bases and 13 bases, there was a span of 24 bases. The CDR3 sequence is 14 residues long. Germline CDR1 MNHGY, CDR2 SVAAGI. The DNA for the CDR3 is TGTGCCAGCAGCCGCTCGACAGGTCGTTTGTCCATCACCTTC. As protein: CASSRSTGRLSITF.